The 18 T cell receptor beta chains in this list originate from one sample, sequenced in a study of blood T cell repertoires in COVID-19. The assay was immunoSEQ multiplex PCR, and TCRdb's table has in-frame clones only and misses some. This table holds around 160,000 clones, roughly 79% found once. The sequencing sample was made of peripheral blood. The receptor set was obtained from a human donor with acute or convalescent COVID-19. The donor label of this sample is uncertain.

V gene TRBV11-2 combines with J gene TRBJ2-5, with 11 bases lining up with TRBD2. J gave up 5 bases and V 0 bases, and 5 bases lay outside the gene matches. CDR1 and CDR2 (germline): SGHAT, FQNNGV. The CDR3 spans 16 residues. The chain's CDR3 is CASSLDLSGGAETQYF. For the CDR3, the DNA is TGTGCCAGCAGCTTAGATCTTAGCGGGGGGGCGGAGACCCAGTACTTC. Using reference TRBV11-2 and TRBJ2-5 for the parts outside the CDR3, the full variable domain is EAGVAQSPRYKIIEKRQSVAFWCNPISGHATLYWYQQILGQGPKLLIQFQNNGVVDDSQLPKDRFSAERLKGVDSTLKIQPAKLEDSAVYLCASSLDLSGGAETQYFGPGTRLLVL.

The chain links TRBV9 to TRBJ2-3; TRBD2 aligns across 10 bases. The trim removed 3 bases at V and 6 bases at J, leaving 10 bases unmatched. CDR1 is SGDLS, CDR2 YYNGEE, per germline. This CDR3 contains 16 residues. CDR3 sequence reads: CASSATQAGGKDTQYF. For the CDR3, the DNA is TGTGCCAGCAGCGCAACCCAAGCGGGGGGGAAGGATACGCAGTATTTT.

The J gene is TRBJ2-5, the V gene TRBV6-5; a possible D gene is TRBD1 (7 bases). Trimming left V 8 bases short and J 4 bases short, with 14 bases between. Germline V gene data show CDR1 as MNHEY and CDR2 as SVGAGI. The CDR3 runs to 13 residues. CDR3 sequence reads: CASQTGRGETQYF. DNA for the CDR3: TGTGCCAGCCAGACAGGGCGGGGAGAGACCCAGTACTTC.

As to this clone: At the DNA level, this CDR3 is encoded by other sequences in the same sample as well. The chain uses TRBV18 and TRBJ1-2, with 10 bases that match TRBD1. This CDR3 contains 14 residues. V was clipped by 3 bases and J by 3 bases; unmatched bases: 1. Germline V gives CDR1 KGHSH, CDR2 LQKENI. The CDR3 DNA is TGTGCCAGCTCACCGGGGACAGGGGACTATGGCTACACCTTC. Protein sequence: CASSPGTGDYGYTF.

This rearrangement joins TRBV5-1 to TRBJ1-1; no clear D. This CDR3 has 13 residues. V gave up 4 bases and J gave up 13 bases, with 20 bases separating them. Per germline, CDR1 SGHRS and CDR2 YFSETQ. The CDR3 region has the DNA TGCGCCAGCAGCGCTGACCAACAAGTCCGGGTTTTCTTT. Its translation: CASSADQQVRVFF.

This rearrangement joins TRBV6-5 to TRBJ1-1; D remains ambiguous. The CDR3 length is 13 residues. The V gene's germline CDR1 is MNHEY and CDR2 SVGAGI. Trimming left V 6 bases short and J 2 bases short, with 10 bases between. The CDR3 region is CASSRGLNTEAFF. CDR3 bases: TGTGCCAGCAGCCGAGGGCTTAACACTGAAGCTTTCTTT.

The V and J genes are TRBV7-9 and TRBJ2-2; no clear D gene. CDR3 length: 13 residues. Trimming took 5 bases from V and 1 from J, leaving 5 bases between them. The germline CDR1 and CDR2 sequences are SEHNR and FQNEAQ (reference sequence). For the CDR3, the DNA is TGTGCCAGCAGCGCGGTGAACACCGGGGAGCTGTTTTTT. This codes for CASSAVNTGELFF.

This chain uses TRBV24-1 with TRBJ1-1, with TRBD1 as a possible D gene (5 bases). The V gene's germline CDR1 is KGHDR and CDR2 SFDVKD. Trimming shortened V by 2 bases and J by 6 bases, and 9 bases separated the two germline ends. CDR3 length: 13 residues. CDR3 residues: CATSDWTGAEAFF. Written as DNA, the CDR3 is TGTGCCACCAGTGATTGGACGGGGGCTGAAGCTTTCTTT.

Written as DNA, the CDR3 is TGCGCCAGCAGCCAAGATAGGGGGACAGGGAATGAGCAGTTCTTC. This codes for CASSQDRGTGNEQFF. The chain carries TRBV4-1 and TRBJ2-1; 9 nucleotides line up with TRBD1. This CDR3 is built from 15 residues. The germline CDR1 and CDR2 sequences are MGHRA and YSYEKL. V shed 0 bases and J 7 bases; nucleotides not matched to a gene: 4.

The CDR3 region has the DNA TGTGCCAGCAGTTACCCGAACGGTGAAGCTTTCTTT. Its translation: CASSYPNGEAFF. The gene calls are TRBV6-5 and TRBJ1-1; D is unresolved. The CDR3 is 12 amino acids. V gave up 2 bases and J gave up 7 bases, with 8 bases separating them. Germline loops: CDR1 MNHEY, CDR2 SVGAGI.

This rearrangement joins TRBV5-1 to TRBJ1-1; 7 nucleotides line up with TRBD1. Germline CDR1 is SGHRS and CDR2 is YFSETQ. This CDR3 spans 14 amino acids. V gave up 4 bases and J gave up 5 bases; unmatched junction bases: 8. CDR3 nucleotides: TGCGCCAGCAGCCTCGGGGACAGCCGAACTGAAGCTTTCTTT. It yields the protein CASSLGDSRTEAFF.

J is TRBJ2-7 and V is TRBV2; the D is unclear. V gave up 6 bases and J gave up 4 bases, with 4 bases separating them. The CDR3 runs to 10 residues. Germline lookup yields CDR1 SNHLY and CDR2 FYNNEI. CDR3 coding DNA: TGTGCCAGCAGACAGTACGAGCAGTACTTC. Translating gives CASRQYEQYF.

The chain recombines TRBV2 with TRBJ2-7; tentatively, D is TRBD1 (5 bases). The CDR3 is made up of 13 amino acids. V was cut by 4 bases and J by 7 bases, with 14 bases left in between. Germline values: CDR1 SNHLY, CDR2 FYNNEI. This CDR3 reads CASSADSASEQYV. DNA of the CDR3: TGTGCCAGCAGTGCAGACAGTGCGAGTGAGCAGTACGTC.

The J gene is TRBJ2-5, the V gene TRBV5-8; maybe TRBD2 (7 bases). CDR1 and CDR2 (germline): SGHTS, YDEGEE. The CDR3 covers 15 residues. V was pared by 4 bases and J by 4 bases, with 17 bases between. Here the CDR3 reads CASSPQGGGGETQYF. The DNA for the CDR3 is TGTGCCAGCAGCCCACAGGGAGGGGGGGGAGAGACCCAGTACTTC.

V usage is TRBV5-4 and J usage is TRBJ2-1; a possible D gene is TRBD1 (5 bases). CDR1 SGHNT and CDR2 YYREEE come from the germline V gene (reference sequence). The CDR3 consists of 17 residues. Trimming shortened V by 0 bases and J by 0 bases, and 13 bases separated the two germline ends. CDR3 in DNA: TGTGCCAGCAGCTTGGGGCAGGGCGGCGGCTCCTACAATGAGCAGTTCTTC. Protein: CASSLGQGGGSYNEQFF.

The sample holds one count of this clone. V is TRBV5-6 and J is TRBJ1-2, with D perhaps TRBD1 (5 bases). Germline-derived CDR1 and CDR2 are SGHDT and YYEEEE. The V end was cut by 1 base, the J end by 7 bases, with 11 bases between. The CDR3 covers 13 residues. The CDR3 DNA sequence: TGTGCCAGCAGCTTGTACGGGGGGAGTGGCTACACCTTC. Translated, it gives CASSLYGGSGYTF.

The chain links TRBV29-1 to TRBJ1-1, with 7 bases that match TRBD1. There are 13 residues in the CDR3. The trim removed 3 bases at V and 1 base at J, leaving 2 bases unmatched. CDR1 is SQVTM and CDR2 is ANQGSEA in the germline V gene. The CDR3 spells CSVEGQRNTEAFF. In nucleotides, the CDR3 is TGCAGCGTTGAGGGACAGAGGAACACTGAAGCTTTCTTT.

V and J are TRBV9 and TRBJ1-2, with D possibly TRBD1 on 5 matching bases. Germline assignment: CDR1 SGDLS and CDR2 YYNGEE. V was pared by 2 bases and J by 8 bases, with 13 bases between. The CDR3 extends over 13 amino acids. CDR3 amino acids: CASSVQGSRGYTF. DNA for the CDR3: TGTGCCAGCAGCGTTCAGGGTAGTAGGGGCTACACCTTC.